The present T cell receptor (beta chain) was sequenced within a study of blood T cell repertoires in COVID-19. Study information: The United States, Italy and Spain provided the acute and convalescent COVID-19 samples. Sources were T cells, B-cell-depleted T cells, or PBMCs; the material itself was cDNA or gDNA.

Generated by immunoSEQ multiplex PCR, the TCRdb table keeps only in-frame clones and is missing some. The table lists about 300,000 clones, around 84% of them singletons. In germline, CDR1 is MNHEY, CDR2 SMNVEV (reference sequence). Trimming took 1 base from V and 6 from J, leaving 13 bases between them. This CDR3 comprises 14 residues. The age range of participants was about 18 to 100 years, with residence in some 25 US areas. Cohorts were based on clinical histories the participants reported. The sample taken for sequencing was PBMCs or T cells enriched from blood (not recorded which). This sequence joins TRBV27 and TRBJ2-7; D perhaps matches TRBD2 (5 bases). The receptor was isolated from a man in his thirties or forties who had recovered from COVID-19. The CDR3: CASSLYGGLGEQYF. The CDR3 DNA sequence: TGTGCCAGCAGTTTATACGGAGGCCTCGGCGAGCAGTACTTC.